This T cell receptor (beta chain) was captured in a study of post-analysis software for immune sequencing data. Study-level background: Disease trajectories encompassed relapsing-remitting, secondary progressive and progressive-relapsing multiple sclerosis.

Tagging with unique molecular identifiers was a feature of the TCR beta cDNA libraries. TCRdb ran MiXCR on the PCR reads and lists one entry per CDR3 protein. Among roughly 400,000 distinct CDR3 sequences listed, 39% were seen once. Comments on this clonotype: Antigen: not known.

Findings and limits, study-wide: The F measure placed samples prepared in the same batch into strongly shared clusters. Patients had higher frequencies than controls of about 5 TRBV segments, including TRBV5-6, TRBV5-1 and TRBV20-1.

V was clipped by 5 bases and J by 8 bases, with 19 bases between them. The germline V gene encodes CDR1 MDHEN and CDR2 SYDVKM. This CDR3 region has 15 residues. The specimen was blood. This TCR was sampled from a girl aged 2-10 years with multiple sclerosis. The V call is TRBV28, the J call TRBJ2-1, with D hard to call. DNA of the CDR3: TGTGCCAGCAGTCCGCTATCACATTCCGGCGATGAGCAGTTCTTC. It encodes CASSPLSHSGDEQFF.